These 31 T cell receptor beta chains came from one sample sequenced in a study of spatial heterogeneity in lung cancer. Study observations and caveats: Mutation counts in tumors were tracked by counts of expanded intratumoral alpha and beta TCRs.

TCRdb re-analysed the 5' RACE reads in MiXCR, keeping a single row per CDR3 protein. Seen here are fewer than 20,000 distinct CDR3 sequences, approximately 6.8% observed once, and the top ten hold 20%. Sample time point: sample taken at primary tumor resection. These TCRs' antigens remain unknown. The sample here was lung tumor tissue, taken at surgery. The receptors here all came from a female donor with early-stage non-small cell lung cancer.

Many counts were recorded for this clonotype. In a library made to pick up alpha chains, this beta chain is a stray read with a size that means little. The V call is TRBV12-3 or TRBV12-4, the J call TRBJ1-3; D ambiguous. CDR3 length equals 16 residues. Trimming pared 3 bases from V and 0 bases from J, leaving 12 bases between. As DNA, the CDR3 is TGTGCCAGCAGTTTTGACGCCTCAAACTCTGGAAACACCATATATTTT. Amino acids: CASSFDASNSGNTIYF.

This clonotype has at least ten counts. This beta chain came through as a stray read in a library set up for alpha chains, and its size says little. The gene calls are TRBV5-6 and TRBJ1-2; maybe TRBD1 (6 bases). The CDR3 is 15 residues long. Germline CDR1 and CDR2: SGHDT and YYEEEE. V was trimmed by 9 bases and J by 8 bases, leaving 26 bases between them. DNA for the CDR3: TGTGCCACCCGACTTCGGGACGGGGGGGCCGAAGGCTACACCTTC. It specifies CATRLRDGGAEGYTF.

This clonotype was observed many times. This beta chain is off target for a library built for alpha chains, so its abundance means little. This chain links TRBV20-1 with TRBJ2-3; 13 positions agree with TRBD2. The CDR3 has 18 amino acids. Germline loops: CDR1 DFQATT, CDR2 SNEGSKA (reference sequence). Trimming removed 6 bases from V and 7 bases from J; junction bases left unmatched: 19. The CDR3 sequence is CSALGTSGISISTYTQYF. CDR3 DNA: TGCAGTGCACTTGGGACTAGCGGGATTTCTATCAGCACGTATACGCAGTATTTT.

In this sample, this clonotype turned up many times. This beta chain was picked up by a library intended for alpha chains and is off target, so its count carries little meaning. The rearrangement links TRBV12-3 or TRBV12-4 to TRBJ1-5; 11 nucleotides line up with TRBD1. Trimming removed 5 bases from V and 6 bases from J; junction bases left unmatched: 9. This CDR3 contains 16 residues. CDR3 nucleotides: TGTGCCAGCAGTCCCCGGGACAGGGGGTCAAGTCAGCCCCAGCATTTT. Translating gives CASSPRDRGSSQPQHF.

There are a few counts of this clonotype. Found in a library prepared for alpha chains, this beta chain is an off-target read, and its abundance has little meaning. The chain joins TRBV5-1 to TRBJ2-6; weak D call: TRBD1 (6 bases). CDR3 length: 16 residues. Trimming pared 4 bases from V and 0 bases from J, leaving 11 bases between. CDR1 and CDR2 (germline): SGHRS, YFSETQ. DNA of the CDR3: TGCGCCAGCAGCGCTGGACAGACCTCTGGGGCCAACGTCCTGACTTTC. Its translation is CASSAGQTSGANVLTF. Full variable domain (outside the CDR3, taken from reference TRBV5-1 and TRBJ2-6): KAGVTQTPRYLIKTRGQQVTLSCSPISGHRSVSWYQQTPGQGLQFLFEYFSETQRNKGNFPGRFSGRQFSNSRSEMNVSTLELGDSALYLCASSAGQTSGANVLTFGAGSRLTVL.

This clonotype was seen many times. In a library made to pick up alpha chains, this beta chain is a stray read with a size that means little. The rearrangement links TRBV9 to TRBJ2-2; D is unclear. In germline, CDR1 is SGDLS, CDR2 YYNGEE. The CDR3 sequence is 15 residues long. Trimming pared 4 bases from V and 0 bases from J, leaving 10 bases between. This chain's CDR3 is CASSPVGTNTGELFF. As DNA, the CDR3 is TGTGCCAGCAGCCCCGTGGGGACGAACACCGGGGAGCTGTTTTTT.

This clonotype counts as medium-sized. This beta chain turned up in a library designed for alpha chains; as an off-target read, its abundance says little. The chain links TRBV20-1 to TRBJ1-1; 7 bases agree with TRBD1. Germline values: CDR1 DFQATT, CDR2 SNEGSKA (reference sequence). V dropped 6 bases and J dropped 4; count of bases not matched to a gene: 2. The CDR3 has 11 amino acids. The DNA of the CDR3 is TGCAGTGCCAGGGGGGCCACTGAAGCTTTCTTT. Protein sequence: CSARGATEAFF.

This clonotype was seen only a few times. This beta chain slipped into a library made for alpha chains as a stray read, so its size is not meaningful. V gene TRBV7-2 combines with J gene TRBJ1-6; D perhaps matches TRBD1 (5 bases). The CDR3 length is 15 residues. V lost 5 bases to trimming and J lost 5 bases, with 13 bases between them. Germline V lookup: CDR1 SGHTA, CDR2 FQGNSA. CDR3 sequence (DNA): TGTGCCAGCAGCCCCGCCGGGGCGGATAATTCACCCCTCCACTTT. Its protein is CASSPAGADNSPLHF. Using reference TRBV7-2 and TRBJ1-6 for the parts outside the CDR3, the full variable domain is GAGVSQSPSNKVTEKGKDVELRCDPISGHTALYWYRQSLGQGLEFLIYFQGNSAPDKSGLPSDRFSAERTGGSVSTLTIQRTQQEDSAVYLCASSPAGADNSPLHFGNGTRLTVT.

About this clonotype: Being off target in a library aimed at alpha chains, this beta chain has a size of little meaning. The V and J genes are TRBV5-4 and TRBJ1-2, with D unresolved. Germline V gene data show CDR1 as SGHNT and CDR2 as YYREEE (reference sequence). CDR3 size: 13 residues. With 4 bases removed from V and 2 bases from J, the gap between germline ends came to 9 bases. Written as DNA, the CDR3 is TGTGCCAGCAGCCCGGACGGAAACTATGGCTACACCTTC. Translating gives CASSPDGNYGYTF.

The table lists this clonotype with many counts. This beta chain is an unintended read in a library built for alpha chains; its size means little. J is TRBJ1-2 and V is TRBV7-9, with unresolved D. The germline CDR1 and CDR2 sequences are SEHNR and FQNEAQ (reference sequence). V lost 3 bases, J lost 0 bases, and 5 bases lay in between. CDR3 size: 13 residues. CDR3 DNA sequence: TGTGCCAGCAGCTTTAGAGCTAACTATGGCTACACCTTC. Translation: CASSFRANYGYTF.

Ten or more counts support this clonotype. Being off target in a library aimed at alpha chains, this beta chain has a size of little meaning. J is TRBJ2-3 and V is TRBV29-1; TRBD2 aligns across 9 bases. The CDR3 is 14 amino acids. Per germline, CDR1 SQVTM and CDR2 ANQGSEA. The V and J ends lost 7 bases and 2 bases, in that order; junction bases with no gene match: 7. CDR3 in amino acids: CSALTSGLTDTQYF. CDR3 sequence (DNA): TGCAGCGCCCTGACTAGCGGTCTCACAGATACGCAGTATTTT.

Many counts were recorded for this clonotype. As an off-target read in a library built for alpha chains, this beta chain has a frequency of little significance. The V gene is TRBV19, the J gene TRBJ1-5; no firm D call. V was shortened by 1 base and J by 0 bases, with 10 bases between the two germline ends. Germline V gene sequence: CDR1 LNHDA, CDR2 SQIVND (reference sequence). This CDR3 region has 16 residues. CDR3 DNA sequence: TGTGCCAGTAGTATAGTAGGACGGGATAGCAATCAGCCCCAGCATTTT. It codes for CASSIVGRDSNQPQHF.

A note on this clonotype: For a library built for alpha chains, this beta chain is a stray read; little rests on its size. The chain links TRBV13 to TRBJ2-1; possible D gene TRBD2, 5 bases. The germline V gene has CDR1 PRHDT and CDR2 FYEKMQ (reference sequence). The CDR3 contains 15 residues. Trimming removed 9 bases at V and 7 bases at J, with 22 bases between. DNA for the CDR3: TGTGCCAGGAGGGCCCTACCTCTGGTTGGAAATGAGCAGTTCTTC. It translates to CARRALPLVGNEQFF.

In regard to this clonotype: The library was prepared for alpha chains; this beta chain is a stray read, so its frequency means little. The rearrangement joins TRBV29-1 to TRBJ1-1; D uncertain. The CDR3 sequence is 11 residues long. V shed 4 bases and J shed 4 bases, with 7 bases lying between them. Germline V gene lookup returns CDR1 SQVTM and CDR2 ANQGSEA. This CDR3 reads CSVGGGTEAFF. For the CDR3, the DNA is TGCAGCGTTGGTGGAGGCACTGAAGCTTTCTTT.

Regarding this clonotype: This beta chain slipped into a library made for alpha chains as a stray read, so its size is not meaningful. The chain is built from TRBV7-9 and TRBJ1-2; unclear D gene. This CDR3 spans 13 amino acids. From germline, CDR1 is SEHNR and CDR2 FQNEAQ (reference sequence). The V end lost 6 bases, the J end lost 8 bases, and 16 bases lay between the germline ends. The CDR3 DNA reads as TGTGCCAGCAGTTACACGGCGAGTGAAGGCTACACCTTC. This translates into CASSYTASEGYTF.

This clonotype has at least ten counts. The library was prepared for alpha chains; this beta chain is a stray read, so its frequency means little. In DNA, the CDR3 is TGCAGTGCTAGTTTACGGCTTAACTATGGCTACACCTTC. Translated, it gives CSASLRLNYGYTF. The rearrangement links TRBV20-1 to TRBJ1-2; D remains unclear. Trimming pared 3 bases from V and 1 base from J, leaving 9 bases between. The CDR3 consists of 13 residues. Germline V lookup: CDR1 DFQATT, CDR2 SNEGSKA (reference sequence).

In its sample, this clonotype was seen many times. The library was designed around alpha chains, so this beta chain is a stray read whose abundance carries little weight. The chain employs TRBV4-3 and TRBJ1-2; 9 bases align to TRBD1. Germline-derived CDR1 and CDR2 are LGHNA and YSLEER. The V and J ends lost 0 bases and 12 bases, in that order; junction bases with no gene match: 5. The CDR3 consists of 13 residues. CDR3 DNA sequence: TGCGCCAGCAGCCAAGATAGTGGGACAGGGCACACCTTC. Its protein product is CASSQDSGTGHTF.

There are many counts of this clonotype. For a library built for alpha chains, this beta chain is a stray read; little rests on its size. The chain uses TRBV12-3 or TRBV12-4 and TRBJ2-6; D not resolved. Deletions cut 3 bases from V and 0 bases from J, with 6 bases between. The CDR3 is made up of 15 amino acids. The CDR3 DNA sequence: TGTGCCAGCAGTTTTTGGGGCTCTGGGGCCAACGTCCTGACTTTC. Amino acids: CASSFWGSGANVLTF.

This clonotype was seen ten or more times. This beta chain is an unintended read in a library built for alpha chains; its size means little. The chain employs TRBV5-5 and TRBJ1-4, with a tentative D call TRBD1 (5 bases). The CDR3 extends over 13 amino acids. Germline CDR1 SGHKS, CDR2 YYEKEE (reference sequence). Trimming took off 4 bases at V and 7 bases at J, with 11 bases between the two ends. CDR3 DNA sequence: TGTGCCAGCAGCCCAAGGGGTGTTGAAAAACTGTTTTTT. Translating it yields CASSPRGVEKLFF.

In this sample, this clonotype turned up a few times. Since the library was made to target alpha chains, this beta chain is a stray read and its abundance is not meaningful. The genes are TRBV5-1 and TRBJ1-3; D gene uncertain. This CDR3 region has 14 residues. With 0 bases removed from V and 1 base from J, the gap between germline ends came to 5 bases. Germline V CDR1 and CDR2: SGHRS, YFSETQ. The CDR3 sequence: CASSLEDSGNTIYF. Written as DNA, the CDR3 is TGCGCCAGCAGCTTGGAAGATTCTGGAAACACCATATATTTT.

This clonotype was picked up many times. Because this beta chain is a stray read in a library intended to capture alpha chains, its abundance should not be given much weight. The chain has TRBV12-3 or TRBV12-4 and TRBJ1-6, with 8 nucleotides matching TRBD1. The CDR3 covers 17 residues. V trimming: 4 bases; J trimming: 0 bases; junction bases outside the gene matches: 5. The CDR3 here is CASSSDRARSYNSPLHF. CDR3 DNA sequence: TGTGCCAGCAGTTCGGACAGGGCCCGCTCCTATAATTCACCCCTCCACTTT.

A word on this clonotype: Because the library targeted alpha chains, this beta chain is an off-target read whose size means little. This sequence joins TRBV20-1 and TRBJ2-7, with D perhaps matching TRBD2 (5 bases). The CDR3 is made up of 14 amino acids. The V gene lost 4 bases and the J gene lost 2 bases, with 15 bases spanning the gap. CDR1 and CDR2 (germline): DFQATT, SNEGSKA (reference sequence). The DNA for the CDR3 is TGCAGTGCTAACCTCCCCGGGATTCCCTACGAGCAGTACTTC. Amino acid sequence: CSANLPGIPYEQYF.

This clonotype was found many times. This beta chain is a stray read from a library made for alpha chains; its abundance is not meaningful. The CDR3 bases are TGCAGCGCCGCCAACACTGAAGCTTTCTTT. It is translated as CSAANTEAFF. J is TRBJ1-1 and V is TRBV29-1; D is unresolved. CDR3 length: 10 amino acids. Per germline, CDR1 SQVTM and CDR2 ANQGSEA. Trimming took 7 bases from V and 2 from J, leaving 5 bases between them.

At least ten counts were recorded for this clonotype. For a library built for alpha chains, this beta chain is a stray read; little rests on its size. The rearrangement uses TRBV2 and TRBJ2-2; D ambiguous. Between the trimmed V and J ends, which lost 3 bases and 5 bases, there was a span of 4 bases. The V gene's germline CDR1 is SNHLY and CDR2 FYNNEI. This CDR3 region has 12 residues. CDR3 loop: CASSDSTGELFF. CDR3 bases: TGTGCCAGCAGTGACAGTACCGGGGAGCTGTTTTTT. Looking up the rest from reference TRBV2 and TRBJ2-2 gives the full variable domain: EPEVTQTPSHQVTQMGQEVILRCVPISNHLYFYWYRQILGQKVEFLVSFYNNEISEKSEIFDDQFSVERPDGSNFTLKIRSTKLEDSAMYFCASSDSTGELFFGEGSRLTVL.

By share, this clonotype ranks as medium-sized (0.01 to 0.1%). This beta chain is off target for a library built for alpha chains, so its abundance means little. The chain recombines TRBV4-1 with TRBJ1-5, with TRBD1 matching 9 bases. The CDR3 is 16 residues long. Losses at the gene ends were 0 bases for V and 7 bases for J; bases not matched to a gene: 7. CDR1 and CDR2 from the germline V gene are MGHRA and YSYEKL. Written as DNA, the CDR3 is TGCGCCAGCAGCCAAGACGGGACAGGGCGCCTCCAGCCCCAGCATTTT. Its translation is CASSQDGTGRLQPQHF.

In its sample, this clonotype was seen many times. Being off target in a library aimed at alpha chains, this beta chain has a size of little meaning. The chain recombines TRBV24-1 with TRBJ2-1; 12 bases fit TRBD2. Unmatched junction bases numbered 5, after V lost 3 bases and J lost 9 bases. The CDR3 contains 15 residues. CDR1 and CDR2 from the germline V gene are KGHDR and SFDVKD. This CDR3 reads CATSDPSGGAVEQFF. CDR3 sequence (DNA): TGTGCCACCAGTGATCCTAGCGGGGGGGCGGTTGAGCAGTTCTTC.

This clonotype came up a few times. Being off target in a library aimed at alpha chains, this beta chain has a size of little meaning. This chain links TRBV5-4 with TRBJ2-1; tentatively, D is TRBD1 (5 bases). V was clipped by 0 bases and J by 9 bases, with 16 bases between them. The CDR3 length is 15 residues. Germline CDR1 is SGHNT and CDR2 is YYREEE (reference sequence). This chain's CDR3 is CASSLAGNSGAEQFF. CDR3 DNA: TGTGCCAGCAGCTTGGCAGGGAATTCTGGTGCTGAGCAGTTCTTC.

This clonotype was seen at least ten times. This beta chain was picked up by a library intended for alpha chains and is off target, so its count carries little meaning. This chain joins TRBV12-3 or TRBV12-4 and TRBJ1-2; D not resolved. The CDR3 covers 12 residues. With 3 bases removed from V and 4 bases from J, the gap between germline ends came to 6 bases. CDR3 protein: CASSFGSYGYTF. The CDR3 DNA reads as TGTGCCAGCAGTTTTGGCAGCTATGGCTACACCTTC.

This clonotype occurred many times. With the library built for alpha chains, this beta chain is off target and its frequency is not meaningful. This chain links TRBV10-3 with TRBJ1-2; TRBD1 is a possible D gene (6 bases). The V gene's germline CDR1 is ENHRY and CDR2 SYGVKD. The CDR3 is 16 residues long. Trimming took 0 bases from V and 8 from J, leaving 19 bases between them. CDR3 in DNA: TGTGCCATCAGTGAGTCGACGAGTGGGGGCCTCGACGGCTACACCTTC. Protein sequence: CAISESTSGGLDGYTF.

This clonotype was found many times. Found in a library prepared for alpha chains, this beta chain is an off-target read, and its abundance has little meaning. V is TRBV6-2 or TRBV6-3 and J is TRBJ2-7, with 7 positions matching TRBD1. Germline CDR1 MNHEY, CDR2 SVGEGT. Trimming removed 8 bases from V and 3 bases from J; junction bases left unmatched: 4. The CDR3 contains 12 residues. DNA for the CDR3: TGTGCCAGCGGGGACAGACGCTACGAGCAGTACTTC. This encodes CASGDRRYEQYF.

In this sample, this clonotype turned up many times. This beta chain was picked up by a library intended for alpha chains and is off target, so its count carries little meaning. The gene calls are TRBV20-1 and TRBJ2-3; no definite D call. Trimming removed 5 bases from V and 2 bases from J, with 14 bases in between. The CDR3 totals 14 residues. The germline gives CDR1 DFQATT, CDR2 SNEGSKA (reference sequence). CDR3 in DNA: TGCAGTGCTGGTGGCCCCTTCCCCACAGATACGCAGTATTTT. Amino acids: CSAGGPFPTDTQYF.